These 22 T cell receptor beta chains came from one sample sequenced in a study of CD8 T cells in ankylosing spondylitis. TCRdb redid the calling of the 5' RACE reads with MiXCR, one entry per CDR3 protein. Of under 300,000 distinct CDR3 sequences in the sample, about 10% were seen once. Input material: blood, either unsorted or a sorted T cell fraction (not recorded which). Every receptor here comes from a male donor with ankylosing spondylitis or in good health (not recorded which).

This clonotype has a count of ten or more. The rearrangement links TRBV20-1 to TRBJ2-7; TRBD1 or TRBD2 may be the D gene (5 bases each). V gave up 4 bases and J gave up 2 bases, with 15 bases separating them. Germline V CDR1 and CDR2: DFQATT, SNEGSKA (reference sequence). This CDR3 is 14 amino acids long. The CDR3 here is CSATRDLNTYEQYF. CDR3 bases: TGCAGTGCTACCCGGGACCTCAACACCTACGAGCAGTACTTC.

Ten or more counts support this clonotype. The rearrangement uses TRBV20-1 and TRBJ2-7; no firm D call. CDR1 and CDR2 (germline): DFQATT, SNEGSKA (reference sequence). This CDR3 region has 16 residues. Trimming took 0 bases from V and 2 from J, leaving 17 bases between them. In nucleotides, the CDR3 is TGCAGTGCTAGAGAAAACCACCGACTGAGAACCTACGAGCAGTACTTC. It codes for CSARENHRLRTYEQYF.

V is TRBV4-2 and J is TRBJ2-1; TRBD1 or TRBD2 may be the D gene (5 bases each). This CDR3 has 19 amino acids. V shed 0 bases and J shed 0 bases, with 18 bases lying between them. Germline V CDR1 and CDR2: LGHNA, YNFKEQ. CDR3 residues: CASSQEVGVAASSYNEQFF. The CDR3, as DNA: TGTGCCAGCAGCCAAGAGGTGGGGGTAGCCGCGAGCTCCTACAATGAGCAGTTCTTC.

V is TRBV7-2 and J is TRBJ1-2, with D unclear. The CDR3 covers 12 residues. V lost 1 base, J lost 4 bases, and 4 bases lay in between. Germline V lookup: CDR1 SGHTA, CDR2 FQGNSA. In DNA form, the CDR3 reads TGTGCCAGCAGCTTAGTTTCCTATGGCTACACCTTC. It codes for CASSLVSYGYTF.

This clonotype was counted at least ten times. The CDR3 DNA follows: TGCAGTGCTAGAGATCTCCAGGGAACTAATGAAAAACTGTTTTTT. Its protein product is CSARDLQGTNEKLFF. The chain recombines TRBV20-1 with TRBJ1-4, with D maybe TRBD1 (5 bases). CDR3 length: 15 amino acids. Per germline, CDR1 DFQATT and CDR2 SNEGSKA (reference sequence). Trimming pared 0 bases from V and 1 base from J, leaving 9 bases between.

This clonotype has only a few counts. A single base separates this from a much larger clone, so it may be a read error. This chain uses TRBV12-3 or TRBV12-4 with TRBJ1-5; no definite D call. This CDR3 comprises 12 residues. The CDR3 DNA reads TGTGCCAGCACTCTACTTGGTCAGTCCCAGCATTTT. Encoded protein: CASTLLGQSQHF.

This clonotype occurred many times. CDR3 sequence: CSARDSGTSGNINEQFF. The CDR3 DNA is TGCAGTGCTAGAGATTCCGGGACTAGCGGGAATATCAATGAGCAGTTCTTC. The chain uses TRBV20-1 and TRBJ2-1; TRBD2 matches 13 bases. The CDR3 totals 17 residues. The germline V gene has CDR1 DFQATT and CDR2 SNEGSKA (reference sequence). V dropped 0 bases and J dropped 6; count of bases not matched to a gene: 8.

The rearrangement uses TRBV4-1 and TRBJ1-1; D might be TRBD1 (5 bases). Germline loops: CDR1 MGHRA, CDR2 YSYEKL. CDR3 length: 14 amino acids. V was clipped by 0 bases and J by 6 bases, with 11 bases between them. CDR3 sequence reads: CASSQDRGLPEAFF. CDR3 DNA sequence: TGCGCCAGCAGCCAAGATCGGGGGTTACCTGAAGCTTTCTTT.

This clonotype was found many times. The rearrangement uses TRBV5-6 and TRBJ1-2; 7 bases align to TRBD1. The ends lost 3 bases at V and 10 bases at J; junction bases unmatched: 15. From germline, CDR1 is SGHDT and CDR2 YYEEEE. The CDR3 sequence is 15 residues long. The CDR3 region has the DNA TGTGCCAGCAGCTCCGCGACAGGGAAAGTGGGAATCTACACCTTC. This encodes CASSSATGKVGIYTF.

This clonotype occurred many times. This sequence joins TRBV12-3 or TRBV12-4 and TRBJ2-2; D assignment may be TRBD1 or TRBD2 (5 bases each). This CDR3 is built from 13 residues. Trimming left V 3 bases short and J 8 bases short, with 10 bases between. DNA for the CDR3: TGTGCCAGCAGTTTCCTTTGGGGGGGGGAGCTGTTTTTT. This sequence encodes CASSFLWGGELFF.

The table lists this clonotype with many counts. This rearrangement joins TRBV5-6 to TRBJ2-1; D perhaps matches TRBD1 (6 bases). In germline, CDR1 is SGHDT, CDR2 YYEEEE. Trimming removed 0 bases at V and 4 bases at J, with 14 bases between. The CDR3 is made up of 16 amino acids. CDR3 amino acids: CASSLGQVLIYNEQFF. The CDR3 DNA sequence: TGTGCCAGCAGCTTGGGACAGGTACTTATTTACAATGAGCAGTTCTTC. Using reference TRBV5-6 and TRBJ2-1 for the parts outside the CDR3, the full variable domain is DAGVTQSPTHLIKTRGQQVTLRCSPKSGHDTVSWYQQALGQGPQFIFQYYEEEERQRGNFPDRFSGHQFPNYSSELNVNALLLGDSALYLCASSLGQVLIYNEQFFGPGTRLTVL.

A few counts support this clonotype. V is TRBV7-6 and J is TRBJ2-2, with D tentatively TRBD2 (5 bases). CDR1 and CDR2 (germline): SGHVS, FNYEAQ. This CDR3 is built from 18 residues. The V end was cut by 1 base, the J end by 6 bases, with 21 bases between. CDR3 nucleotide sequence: TGTGCCAGCAGCTTAGACCCACCCGGGAAGATCTTCTCCGGGGAGCTGTTTTTT. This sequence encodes CASSLDPPGKIFSGELFF.

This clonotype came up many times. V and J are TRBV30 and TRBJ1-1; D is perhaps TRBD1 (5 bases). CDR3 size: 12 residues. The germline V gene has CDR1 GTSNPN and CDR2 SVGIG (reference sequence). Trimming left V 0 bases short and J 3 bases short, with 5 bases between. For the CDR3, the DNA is TGTGCCTGGAGTGTACAGGACACTGAAGCTTTCTTT. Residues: CAWSVQDTEAFF.

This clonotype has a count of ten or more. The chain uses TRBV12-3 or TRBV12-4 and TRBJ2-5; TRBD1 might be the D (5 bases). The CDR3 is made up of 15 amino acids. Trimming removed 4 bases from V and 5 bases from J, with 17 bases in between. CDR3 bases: TGTGCCAGCAGTTCTAATCAAGGGGTCTCGGAGACCCAGTACTTC. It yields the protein CASSSNQGVSETQYF.

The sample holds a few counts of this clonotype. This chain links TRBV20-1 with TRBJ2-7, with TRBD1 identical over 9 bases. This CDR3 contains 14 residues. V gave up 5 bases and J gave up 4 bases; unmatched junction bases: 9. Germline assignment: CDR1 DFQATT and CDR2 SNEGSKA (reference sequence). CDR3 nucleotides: TGCAGTGCTCGGAACGACAGGGGGAATTACGAGCAGTACTTC. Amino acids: CSARNDRGNYEQYF.

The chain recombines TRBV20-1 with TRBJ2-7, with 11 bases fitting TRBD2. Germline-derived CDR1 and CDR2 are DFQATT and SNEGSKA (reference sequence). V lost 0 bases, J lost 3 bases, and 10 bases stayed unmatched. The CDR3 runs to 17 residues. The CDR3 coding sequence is TGCAGTGCTAGAGATCAGGAGGAGGGACTAGCGGACTACGAGCAGTACTTC. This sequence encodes CSARDQEEGLADYEQYF.

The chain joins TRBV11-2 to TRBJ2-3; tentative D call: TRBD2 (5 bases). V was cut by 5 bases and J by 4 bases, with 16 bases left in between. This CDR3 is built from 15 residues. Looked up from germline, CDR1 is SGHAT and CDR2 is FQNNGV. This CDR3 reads CASSATGVVPDTQYF. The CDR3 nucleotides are TGTGCCAGCAGCGCCACCGGGGTGGTTCCAGATACGCAGTATTTT.

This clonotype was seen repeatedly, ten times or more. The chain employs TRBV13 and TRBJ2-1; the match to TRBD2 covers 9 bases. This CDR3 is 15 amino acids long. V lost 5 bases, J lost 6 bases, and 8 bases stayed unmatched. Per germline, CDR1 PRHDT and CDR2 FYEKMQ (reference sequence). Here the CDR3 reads CASSPGLALPNEQFF. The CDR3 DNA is TGTGCCAGCAGCCCGGGACTAGCCCTTCCCAATGAGCAGTTCTTC.

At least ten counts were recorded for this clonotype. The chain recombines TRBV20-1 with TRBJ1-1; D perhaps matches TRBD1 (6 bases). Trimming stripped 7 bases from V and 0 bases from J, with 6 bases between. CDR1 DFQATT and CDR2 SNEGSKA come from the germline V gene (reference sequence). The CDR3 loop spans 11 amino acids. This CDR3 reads CSGQVNTEAFF. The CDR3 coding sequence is TGCAGTGGACAGGTGAACACTGAAGCTTTCTTT.

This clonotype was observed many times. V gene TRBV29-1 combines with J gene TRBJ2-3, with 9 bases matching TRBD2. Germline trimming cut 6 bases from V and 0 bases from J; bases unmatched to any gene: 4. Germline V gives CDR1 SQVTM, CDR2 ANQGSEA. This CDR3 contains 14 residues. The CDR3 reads CSVSSGVSTDTQYF. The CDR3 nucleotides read TGCAGCGTCTCTAGCGGGGTGAGCACAGATACGCAGTATTTT.

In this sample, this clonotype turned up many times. The CDR3 coding sequence is TGCGCCAGCAGCCAAGTACATAATGAGCAGTTCTTC. Encoded protein: CASSQVHNEQFF. The chain has TRBV4-1 and TRBJ2-1; D is ambiguous. Trimming shortened V by 1 base and J by 7 bases, and 5 bases separated the two germline ends. The CDR3 has 12 residues. The germline CDR1 and CDR2 sequences are MGHRA and YSYEKL.

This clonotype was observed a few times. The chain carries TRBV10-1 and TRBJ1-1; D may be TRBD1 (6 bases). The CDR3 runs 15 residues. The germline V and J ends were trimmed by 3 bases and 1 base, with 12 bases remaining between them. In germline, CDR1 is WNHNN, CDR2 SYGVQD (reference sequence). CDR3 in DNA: TGCGCCAGCAGTGATGAGGACAGCCCGAACACTGAAGCTTTCTTT. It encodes CASSDEDSPNTEAFF.